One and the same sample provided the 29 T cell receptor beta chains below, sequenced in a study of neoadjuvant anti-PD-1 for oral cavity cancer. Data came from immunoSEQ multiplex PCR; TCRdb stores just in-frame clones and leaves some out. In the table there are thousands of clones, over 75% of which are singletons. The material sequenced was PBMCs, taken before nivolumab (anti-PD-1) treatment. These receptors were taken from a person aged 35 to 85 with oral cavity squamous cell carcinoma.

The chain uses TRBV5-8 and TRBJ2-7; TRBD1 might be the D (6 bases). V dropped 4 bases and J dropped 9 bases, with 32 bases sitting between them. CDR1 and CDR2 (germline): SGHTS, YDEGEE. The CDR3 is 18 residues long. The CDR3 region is CASSQRNYNRAATFGQYF. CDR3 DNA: TGTGCCAGCAGCCAGAGAAACTACAACAGGGCCGCCACCTTCGGGCAGTACTTC.

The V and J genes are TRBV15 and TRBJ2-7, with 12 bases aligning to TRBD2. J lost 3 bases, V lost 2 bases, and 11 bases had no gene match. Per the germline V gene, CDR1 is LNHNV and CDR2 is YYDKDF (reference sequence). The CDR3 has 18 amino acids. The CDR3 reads CATSRMGLAGGTFYEQYF. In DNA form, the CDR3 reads TGTGCCACCAGCAGAATGGGGCTAGCGGGGGGGACGTTCTACGAGCAGTACTTC.

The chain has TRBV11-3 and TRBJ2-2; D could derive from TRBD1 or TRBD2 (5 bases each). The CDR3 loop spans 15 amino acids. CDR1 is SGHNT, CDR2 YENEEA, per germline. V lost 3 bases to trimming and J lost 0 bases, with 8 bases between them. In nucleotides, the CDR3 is TGTGCCAGCAGCTTCGGGACCGCGAACACCGGGGAGCTGTTTTTT. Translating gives CASSFGTANTGELFF.

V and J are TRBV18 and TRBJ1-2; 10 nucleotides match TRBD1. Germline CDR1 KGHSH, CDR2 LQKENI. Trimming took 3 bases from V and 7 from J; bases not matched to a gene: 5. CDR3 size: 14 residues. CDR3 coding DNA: TGTGCCAGCTCACCCGGGACAGGGGATGCTGGCTACACCTTC. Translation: CASSPGTGDAGYTF.

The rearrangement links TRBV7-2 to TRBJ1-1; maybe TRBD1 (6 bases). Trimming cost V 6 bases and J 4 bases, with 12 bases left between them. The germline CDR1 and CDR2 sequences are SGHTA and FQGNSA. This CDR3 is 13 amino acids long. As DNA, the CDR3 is TGTGCCAGCAGGCTGGGGGCAGTCACTGAAGCTTTCTTT. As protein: CASRLGAVTEAFF.

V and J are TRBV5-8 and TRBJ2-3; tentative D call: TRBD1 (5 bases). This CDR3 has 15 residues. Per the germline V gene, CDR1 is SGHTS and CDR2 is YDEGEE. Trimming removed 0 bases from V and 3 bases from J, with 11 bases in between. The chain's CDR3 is CASSLVGASTDTQYF. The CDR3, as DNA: TGTGCCAGCAGCTTGGTAGGGGCCTCAACAGATACGCAGTATTTT. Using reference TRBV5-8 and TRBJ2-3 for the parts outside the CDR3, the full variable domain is EAGVTQSPTHLIKTRGQQATLRCSPISGHTSVYWYQQALGLGLQFLLWYDEGEERNRGNFPPRFSGRQFPNYSSELNVNALELEDSALYLCASSLVGASTDTQYFGPGTRLTVL.

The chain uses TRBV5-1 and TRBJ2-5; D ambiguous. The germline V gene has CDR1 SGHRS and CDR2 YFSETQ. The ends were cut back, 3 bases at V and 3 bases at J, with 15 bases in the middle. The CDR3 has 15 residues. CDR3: CASSWADGTEETQYF. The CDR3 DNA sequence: TGCGCCAGCAGCTGGGCGGACGGTACTGAAGAGACCCAGTACTTC.

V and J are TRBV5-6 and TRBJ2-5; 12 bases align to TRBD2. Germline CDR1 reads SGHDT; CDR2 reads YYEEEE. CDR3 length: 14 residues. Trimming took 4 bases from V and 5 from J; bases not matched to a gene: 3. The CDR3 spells CASSLAGGPETQYF. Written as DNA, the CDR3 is TGTGCCAGCAGCCTAGCGGGGGGGCCGGAGACCCAGTACTTC.

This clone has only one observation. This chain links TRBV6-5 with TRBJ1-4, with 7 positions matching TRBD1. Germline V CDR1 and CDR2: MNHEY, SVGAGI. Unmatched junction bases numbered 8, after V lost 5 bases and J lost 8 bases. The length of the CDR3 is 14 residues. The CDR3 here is CASSRQGKREKLFF. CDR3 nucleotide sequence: TGTGCCAGCAGTCGACAGGGCAAAAGGGAAAAACTGTTTTTT.

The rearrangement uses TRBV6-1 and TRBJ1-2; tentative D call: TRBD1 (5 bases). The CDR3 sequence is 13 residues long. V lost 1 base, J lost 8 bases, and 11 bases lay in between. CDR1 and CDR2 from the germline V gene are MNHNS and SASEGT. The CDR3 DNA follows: TGTGCCAGCAGTGAAGAGGGGCTGTGGGGCTACACCTTC. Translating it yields CASSEEGLWGYTF.

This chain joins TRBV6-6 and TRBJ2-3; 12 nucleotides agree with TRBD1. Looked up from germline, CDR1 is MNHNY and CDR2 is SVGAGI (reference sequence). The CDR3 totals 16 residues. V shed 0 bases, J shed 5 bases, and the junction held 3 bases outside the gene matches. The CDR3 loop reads CASSYSGQGAVDTQYF. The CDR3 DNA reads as TGTGCCAGCAGTTACTCGGGACAGGGGGCTGTAGATACGCAGTATTTT.

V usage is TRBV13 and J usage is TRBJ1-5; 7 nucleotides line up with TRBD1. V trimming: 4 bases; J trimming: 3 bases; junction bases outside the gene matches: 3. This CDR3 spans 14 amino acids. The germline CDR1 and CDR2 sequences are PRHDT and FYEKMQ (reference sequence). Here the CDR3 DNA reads TGTGCCAGCAGCTCGGGACAGCTCAATCAGCCCCAGCATTTT. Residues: CASSSGQLNQPQHF.

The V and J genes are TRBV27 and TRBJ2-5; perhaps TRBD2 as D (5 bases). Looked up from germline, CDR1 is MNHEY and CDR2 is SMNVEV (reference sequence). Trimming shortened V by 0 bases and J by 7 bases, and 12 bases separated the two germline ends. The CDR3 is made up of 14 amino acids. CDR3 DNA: TGTGCCAGCAGTTTATCGATAAGCGAGGGGACCCAGTACTTC. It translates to CASSLSISEGTQYF.

CDR3 protein: CASSLGGQGDGYTF. The CDR3 DNA reads TGCGCCAGCAGCTTGGGAGGACAGGGCGATGGCTACACCTTC. V usage is TRBV5-1 and J usage is TRBJ1-2, with 8 positions matching TRBD1. The CDR3 spans 14 residues. The germline gives CDR1 SGHRS, CDR2 YFSETQ. V was pared by 0 bases and J by 6 bases, with 4 bases of the junction left unmatched.

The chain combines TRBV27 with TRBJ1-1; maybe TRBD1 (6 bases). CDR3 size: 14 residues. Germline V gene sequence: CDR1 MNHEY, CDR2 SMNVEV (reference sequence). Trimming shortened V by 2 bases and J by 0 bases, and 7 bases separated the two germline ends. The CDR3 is CASSLGGLNTEAFF. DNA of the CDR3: TGTGCCAGCAGTTTAGGGGGGCTGAACACTGAAGCTTTCTTT.

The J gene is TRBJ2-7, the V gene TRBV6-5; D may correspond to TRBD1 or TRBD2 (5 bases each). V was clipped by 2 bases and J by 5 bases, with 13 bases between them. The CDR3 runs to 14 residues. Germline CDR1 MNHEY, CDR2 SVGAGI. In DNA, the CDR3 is TGTGCCAGCAGTTACGGGACGTATAGGGACGAGCAGTACTTC. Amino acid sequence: CASSYGTYRDEQYF.

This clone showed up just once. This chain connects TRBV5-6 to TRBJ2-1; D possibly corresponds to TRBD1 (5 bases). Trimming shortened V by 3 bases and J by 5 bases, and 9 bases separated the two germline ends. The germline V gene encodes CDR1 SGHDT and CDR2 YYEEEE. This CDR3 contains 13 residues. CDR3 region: CASSSTVDNEQFF. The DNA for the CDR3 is TGTGCCAGCAGCTCGACAGTCGACAATGAGCAGTTCTTC.

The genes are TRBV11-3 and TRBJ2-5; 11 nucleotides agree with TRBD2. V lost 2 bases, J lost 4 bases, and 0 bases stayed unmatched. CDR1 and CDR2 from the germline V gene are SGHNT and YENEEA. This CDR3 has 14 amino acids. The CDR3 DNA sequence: TGTGCCAGCAGCTTAACTAGCGGGAGAGAGACCCAGTACTTC. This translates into CASSLTSGRETQYF.

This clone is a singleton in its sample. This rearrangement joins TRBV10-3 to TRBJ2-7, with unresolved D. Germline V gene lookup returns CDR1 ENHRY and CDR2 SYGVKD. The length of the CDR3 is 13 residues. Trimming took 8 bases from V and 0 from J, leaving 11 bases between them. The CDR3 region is CAIGVGSSYEQYF. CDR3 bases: TGTGCCATCGGGGTGGGCAGCTCCTACGAGCAGTACTTC.

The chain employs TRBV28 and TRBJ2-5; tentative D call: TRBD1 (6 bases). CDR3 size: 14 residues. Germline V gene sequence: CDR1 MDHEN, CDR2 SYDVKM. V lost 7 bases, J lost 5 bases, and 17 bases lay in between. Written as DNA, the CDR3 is TGTGCCAGCAATGGTTGGGATCAGGGGGAGACCCAGTACTTC. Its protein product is CASNGWDQGETQYF.

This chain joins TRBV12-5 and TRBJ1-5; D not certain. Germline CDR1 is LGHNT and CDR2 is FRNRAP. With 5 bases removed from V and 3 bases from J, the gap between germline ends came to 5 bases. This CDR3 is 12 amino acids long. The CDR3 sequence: CASGLPNQPQHF. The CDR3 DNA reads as TGTGCTAGTGGTCTACCCAATCAGCCCCAGCATTTT.

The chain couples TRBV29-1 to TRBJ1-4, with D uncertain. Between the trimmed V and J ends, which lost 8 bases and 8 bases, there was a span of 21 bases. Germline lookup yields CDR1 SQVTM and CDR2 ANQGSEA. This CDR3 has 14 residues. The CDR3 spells CSFRTGGVREKLFF. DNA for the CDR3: TGCAGCTTCCGGACGGGCGGGGTGCGGGAAAAACTGTTTTTT.

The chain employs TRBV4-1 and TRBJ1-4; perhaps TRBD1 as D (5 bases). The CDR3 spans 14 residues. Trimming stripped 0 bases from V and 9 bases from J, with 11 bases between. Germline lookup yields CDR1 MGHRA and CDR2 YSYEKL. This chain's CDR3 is CASSQDPDSQKLFF. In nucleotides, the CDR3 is TGCGCCAGCAGCCAAGATCCCGACAGCCAAAAACTGTTTTTT.

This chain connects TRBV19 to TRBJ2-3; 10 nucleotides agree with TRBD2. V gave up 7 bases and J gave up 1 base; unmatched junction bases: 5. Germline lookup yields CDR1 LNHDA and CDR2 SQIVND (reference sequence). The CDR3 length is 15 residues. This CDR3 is CASTPLAGGTDTQYF. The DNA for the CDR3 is TGTGCCAGTACCCCCCTAGCGGGGGGCACAGATACGCAGTATTTT.

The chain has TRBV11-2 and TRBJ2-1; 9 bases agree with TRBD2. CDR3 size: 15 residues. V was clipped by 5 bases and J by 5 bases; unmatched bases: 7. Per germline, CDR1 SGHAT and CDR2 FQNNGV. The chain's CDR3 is CASSPQSGGNNEQFF. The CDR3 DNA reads TGTGCCAGCAGCCCACAGAGCGGGGGGAACAATGAGCAGTTCTTC.

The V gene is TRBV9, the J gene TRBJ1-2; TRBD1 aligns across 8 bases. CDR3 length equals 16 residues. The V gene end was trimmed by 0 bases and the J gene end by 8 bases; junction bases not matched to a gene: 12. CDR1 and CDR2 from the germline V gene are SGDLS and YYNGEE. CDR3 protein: CASSVDSGTGSGGYTF. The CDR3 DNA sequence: TGTGCCAGCAGCGTAGACTCTGGGACAGGCTCCGGGGGCTACACCTTC. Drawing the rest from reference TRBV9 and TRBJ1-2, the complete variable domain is DSGVTQTPKHLITATGQRVTLRCSPRSGDLSVYWYQQSLDQGLQFLIQYYNGEERAKGNILERFSAQQFPDLHSELNLSSLELGDSALYFCASSVDSGTGSGGYTFGSGTRLTVV.

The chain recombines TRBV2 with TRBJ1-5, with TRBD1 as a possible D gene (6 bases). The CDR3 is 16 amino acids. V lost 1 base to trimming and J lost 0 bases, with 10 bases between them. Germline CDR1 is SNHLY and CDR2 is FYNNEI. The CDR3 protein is CASSEGTENSNQPQHF. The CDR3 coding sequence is TGTGCCAGCAGTGAAGGGACAGAGAATAGCAATCAGCCCCAGCATTTT.

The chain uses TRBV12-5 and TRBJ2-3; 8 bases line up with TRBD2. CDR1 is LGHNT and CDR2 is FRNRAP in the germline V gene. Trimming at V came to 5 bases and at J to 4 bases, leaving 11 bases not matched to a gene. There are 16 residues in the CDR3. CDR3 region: CASGPPGGANADTQYF. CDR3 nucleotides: TGTGCTAGTGGTCCCCCCGGGGGGGCTAACGCAGATACGCAGTATTTT. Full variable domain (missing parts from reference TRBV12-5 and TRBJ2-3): DARVTQTPRHKVTEMGQEVTMRCQPILGHNTVFWYRQTMMQGLELLAYFRNRAPLDDSGMPKDRFSAEMPDATLATLKIQPSEPRDSAVYFCASGPPGGANADTQYFGPGTRLTVL.

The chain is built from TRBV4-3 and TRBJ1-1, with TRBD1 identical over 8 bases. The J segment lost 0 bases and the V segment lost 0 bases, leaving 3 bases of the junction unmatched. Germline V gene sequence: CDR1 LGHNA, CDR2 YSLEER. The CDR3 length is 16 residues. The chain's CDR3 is CASSQDGGQVNTEAFF. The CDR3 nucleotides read TGCGCCAGCAGCCAAGATGGGGGACAGGTGAACACTGAAGCTTTCTTT.